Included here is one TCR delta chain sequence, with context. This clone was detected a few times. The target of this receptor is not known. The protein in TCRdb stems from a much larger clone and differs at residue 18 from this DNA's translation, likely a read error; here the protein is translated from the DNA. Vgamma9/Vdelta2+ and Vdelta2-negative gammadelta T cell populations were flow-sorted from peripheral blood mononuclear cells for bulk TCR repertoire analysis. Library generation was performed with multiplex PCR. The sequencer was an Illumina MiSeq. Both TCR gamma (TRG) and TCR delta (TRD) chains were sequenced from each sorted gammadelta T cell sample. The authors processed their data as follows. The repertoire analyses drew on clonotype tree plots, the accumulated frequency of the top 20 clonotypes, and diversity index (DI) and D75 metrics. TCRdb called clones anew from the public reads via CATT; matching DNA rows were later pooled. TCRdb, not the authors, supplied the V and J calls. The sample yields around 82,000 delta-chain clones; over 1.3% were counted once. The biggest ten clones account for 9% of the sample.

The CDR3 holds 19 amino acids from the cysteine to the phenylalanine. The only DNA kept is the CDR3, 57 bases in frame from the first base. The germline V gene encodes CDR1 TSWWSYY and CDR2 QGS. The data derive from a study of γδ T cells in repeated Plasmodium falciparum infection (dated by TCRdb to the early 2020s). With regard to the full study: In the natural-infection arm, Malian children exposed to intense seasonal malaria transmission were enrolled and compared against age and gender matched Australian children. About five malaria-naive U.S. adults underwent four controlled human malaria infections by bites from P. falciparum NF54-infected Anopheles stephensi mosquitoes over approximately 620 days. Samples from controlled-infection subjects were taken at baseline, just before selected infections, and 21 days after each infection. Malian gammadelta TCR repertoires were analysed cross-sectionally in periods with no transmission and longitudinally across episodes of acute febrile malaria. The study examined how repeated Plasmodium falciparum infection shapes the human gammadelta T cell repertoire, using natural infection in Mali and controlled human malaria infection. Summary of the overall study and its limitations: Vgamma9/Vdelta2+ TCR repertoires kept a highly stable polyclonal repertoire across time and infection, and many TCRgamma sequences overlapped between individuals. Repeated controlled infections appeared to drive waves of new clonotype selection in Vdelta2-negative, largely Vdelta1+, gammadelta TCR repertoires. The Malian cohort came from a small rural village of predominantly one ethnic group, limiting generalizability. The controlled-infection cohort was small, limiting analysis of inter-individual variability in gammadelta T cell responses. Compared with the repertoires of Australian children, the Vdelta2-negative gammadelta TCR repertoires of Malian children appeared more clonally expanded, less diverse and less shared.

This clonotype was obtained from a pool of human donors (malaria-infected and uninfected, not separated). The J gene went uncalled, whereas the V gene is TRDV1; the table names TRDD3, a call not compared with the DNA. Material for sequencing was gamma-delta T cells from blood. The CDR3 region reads CALGVLDWGISRYTDKLTF. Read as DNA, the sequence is TGTGCTCTTGGGGTACTTGACTGGGGGATATCTCGGTACACCGATAAACTCACCTTT.